One and the same sample provided the 5 T cell receptor beta chains below, sequenced in a study of T-cell reconstitution after alpha-beta-depleted transplantation in children. The library targeted TCRbeta and was prepared with unique molecular identifiers. Via MiXCR, TCRdb re-called the PCR reads, giving one row per CDR3 protein. There are approximately 500,000 distinct CDR3 sequences in the sample; 25% to 30% occur only once, and 30% to 45% lies in the top ten. Sample: PBMCs, taken before TCRalphabeta/CD19-depleted stem cell transplant. The receptors shown here come from a boy less than two years old with Wiskott-Aldrich syndrome, due to receive a stem cell transplant.

The chain combines TRBV14 with TRBJ2-1, with D perhaps matching TRBD2 (6 bases). This CDR3 is 17 amino acids long. Germline V gene sequence: CDR1 SGHDN, CDR2 FVKESK. Trimming removed 0 bases at V and 9 bases at J, with 21 bases between. For the CDR3, the DNA is TGTGCCAGCAGCCAAGATAGCCGGAGGGTTTTTTTCTCTGAGCAGTTCTTC. It specifies CASSQDSRRVFFSEQFF. Using reference TRBV14 and TRBJ2-1 for the parts outside the CDR3, the full variable domain is EAGVTQFPSHSVIEKGQTVTLRCDPISGHDNLYWYRRVMGKEIKFLLHFVKESKQDESGMPNNRFLAERTGGTYSTLKVQPAELEDSGVYFCASSQDSRRVFFSEQFFGPGTRLTVL.

This clonotype was detected only a few times. The rearrangement joins TRBV5-1 to TRBJ2-2; a possible D gene is TRBD2 (5 bases). From germline, CDR1 is SGHRS and CDR2 YFSETQ. The CDR3 runs to 15 residues. The V end lost 0 bases, the J end lost 4 bases, and 10 bases lay between the germline ends. As DNA, the CDR3 is TGCGCCAGCAGCTTGGCAGCGGTGAGCACCGGGGAGCTGTTTTTT. It specifies CASSLAAVSTGELFF.

In this sample, this clonotype turned up once. The chain joins TRBV12-3 or TRBV12-4 to TRBJ1-3; D is uncertain. CDR3 length: 14 residues. Trimming removed 7 bases from V and 0 bases from J, with 10 bases in between. The CDR3 DNA reads TGTGCCAGCATCCCGGGGTACTCTGGAAACACCATATATTTT. It encodes CASIPGYSGNTIYF.

CDR3 sequence reads: CASSLKNNRDRGPYNEQFF. Written as DNA, the CDR3 is TGCGCCAGCAGCTTGAAAAACAACCGGGACAGGGGGCCCTACAATGAGCAGTTCTTC. The chain uses TRBV5-1 and TRBJ2-1; TRBD1 aligns across 12 bases. With 1 base clipped from V and 2 bases from J, the junction kept 10 bases outside the gene matches. This CDR3 contains 19 residues. The germline V gene has CDR1 SGHRS and CDR2 YFSETQ.

Written as DNA, the CDR3 is TGTGCCAGCAGCAGGGGACAGGGCCATCAGCCCCAGCATTTT. Translated, it gives CASSRGQGHQPQHF. This chain joins TRBV21-1 and TRBJ1-5; TRBD1 is the table's D call, not checked against the DNA. TRBV21-1 counts as a pseudogene. This CDR3 contains 14 residues.